Detailed here is one T cell receptor beta chain. This entry belongs to a study of radiotherapy plus CTLA-4 blockade in lung cancer. Method: immunoSEQ multiplex PCR; TCRdb's copy keeps in-frame clones and lacks some. The sample carries tens of thousands of clones, roughly two thirds recorded once. Germline lookup yields CDR1 SGDLS and CDR2 YYNGEE. The CDR3 sequence is 14 residues long. V shed 0 bases and J 6 bases; nucleotides not matched to a gene: 4. The sample here was peripheral blood, taken from a patient treated with radiotherapy plus ipilimumab. The genes are TRBV9 and TRBJ2-7; 9 bases match TRBD2. This sequence originates from a human donor with non-small cell lung cancer who had stable disease on radiotherapy plus ipilimumab. Written as DNA, the CDR3 is TGTGCCAGCAGCGTAGACCTAGCGGGGATCGAGCAGTACTTC. Amino acids: CASSVDLAGIEQYF. Looking up the rest from reference TRBV9 and TRBJ2-7 gives the full variable domain: DSGVTQTPKHLITATGQRVTLRCSPRSGDLSVYWYQQSLDQGLQFLIQYYNGEERAKGNILERFSAQQFPDLHSELNLSSLELGDSALYFCASSVDLAGIEQYFGPGTRLTVT.